This T cell receptor beta chain was documented in a study of blood T cell repertoires in COVID-19. Repertoires were generated with immunoSEQ multiplex PCR, while TCRdb's copy carries only in-frame clones and drops some. The repertoire has more than 150,000 clones, roughly 87% of them found once; the top ten carry more than 6.5%. This clone was detected only a few times. The V gene's germline CDR1 is SQVTM and CDR2 ANQGSEA. This CDR3 comprises 13 residues. J lost 2 bases, V lost 6 bases, and 7 bases had no gene match. The source material was PBMCs or T cells enriched from blood (not recorded which). This receptor was obtained from a woman aged 45-59 years who had recovered from COVID-19. V and J are TRBV29-1 and TRBJ2-7, with 7 bases lining up with TRBD1. CDR3 nucleotides: TGCAGCGTCGCCGGGACAGTCACCTACGAGCAGTACTTC. Amino acids: CSVAGTVTYEQYF.